This is a list of T cell receptor beta chains from one sample in a study of T cells in Graves' hyperthyroidism and ophthalmopathy. TCRdb ran MiXCR on the multiplex PCR reads and lists one entry per CDR3 protein. Of about 95,000 distinct CDR3 sequences in the sample, approximately 39% were seen once. The sequenced sample consisted of peripheral blood or thyroid tissue (not recorded which). Receptors were obtained from a woman under 40 with Graves' hyperthyroidism. The CDR3 runs from the conserved cysteine through the conserved F or W. The order of the fields is clone size, J gene, D gene, V gene, CDR3 DNA, CDR3 protein. A D gene is named only where the DNA matches it firmly. Only part of the rows carry a size: once, few, many, or a class if the clone is expanded.

abundance: many; j_gene: TRBJ2-7; d_gene: -; v_gene: TRBV4-1; CDR3nt: TGCGCCAGCAGCCCAAGTCCGGGCGTCACCTACTGGGGTAACGAGCAGTACTTC; CDR3aa: CASSPSPGVTYWGNEQYF
abundance: -; j_gene: TRBJ1-1; d_gene: TRBD1; v_gene: TRBV5-1; CDR3nt: TGTGCCAGCAGCTACCGTTCAGGGGGCACTGAAGCTTTCTTT; CDR3aa: CASSYRSGGTEAFF
abundance: many; j_gene: TRBJ1-2; d_gene: -; v_gene: TRBV27; CDR3nt: TGTGCCACCAAAGGGGGGAGAAGGGGCTTAGTCTATGGCTACACCTTC; CDR3aa: CATKGGRRGLVYGYTF
abundance: -; j_gene: TRBJ1-4; d_gene: -; v_gene: TRBV2; CDR3nt: TGTGCCAGCAGTTTTGCAGGGGCGGAAAAACTGTTTTTT; CDR3aa: CASSFAGAEKLFF
abundance: many; j_gene: TRBJ1-5; d_gene: TRBD1; v_gene: TRBV2; CDR3nt: TGTGCCAGCAGTGGGACAGGGAACCAGCCCCAGCATTTT; CDR3aa: CASSGTGNQPQHF
abundance: -; j_gene: TRBJ1-3; d_gene: -; v_gene: TRBV5-6; CDR3nt: TGTGCCAGCAGCTTGGAGGGACGCTATGGCTACACCATATATTTT; CDR3aa: CASSLEGRYGYTIYF
abundance: many; j_gene: TRBJ2-7; d_gene: -; v_gene: TRBV5-6; CDR3nt: TGTGCCAGCAGCTTGCTGAGCGAAATCTACGAGCAGTACTTC; CDR3aa: CASSLLSEIYEQYF
abundance: many; j_gene: TRBJ2-7; d_gene: -; v_gene: TRBV25-1; CDR3nt: TGTGCCAGCAGTGAATACGGCAGAGTCTACGAGCAGTACTTC; CDR3aa: CASSEYGRVYEQYF
abundance: many; j_gene: TRBJ2-7; d_gene: -; v_gene: TRBV20-1; CDR3nt: TGCAGTGCTTGGACTGACTCCTCCTACGAGCAGTACTTC; CDR3aa: CSAWTDSSYEQYF
abundance: many; j_gene: TRBJ2-7; d_gene: TRBD2; v_gene: TRBV14; CDR3nt: TGTGCCAGCAGCCAGCCCGGGAGGAGAGGCGAGCAGTACTTC; CDR3aa: CASSQPGRRGEQYF
abundance: many; j_gene: TRBJ2-5; d_gene: -; v_gene: TRBV12-3/TRBV12-4; CDR3nt: TGTGCCAGCAGTTTTGGTGGGCGTCAAGAGACCCAGTACTTC; CDR3aa: CASSFGGRQETQYF
abundance: -; j_gene: TRBJ1-1; d_gene: -; v_gene: TRBV24-1; CDR3nt: TGTGCCACCAGTGAGCCGCCCCAGGCGAACACTGAAGCTTTCTTT; CDR3aa: CATSEPPQANTEAFF